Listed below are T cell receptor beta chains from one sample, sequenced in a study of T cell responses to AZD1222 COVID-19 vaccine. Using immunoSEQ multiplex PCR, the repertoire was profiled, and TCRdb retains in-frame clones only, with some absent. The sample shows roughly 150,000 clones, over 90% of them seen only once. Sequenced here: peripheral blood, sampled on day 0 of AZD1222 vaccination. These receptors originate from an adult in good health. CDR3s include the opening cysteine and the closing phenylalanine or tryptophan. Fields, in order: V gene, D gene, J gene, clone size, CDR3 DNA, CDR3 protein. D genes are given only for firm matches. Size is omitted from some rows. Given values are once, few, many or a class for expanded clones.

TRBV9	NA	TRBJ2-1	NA	TGTGCCAGCAGCGTGACTGGGACTTCCTACAATGAGCAGTTCTTC	CASSVTGTSYNEQFF
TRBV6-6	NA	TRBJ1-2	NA	TGTGCCAACCGTAAGGAGGGTGGTTATGGCTACACCTTC	CANRKEGGYGYTF
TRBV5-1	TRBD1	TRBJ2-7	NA	TGCGCCAGCAGCCCGGGACAGGCCATCTACGAGCAGTACTTC	CASSPGQAIYEQYF
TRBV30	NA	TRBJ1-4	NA	TGTGCCTGGAGTGTTGGGGAGAAACTGTTTTTT	CAWSVGEKLFF
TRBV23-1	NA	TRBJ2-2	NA	TGCGCCAGCAGTCAAGCGTCGGGGACCGGGGAGCTGTTTTTT	CASSQASGTGELFF
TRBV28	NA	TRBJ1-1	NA	TGTGCCAGCAGTCGCGGATGGGGGAACACTGAAGCTTTCTTT	CASSRGWGNTEAFF
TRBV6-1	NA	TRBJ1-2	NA	TGTGCCAGCAGTGAAGTAGGAGGGTCGGGCCCTAGGCCTGGCTACACCTTC	CASSEVGGSGPRPGYTF
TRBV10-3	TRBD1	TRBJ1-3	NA	TGTGCCATCAGCCAGGGACAGGGGGTAGGAAACACCATATATTTT	CAISQGQGVGNTIYF
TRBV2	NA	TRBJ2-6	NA	TGTGCCAAAAGTAAGACAGCTGCCTCTGGGGCCAACGTCCTGACTTTC	CAKSKTAASGANVLTF
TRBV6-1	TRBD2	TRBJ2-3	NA	TGTGCCAGCAGTGAAGTCCTAGCGGGGATTACAGATACGCAGTATTTT	CASSEVLAGITDTQYF
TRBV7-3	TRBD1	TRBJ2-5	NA	TGTGCCAGCAGCTGGGGGGACAGGGACCAAGAGACCCAGTACTTC	CASSWGDRDQETQYF
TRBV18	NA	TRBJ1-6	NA	TGTGCCAGCTCACCGGCGCGGGGGTCCTATAATTCACCCCTCCACTTT	CASSPARGSYNSPLHF
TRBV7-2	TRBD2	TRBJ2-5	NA	TGTGCCAGCAGCGTCTGGGCGGGGGGTGAGACCCAGTACTTC	CASSVWAGGETQYF
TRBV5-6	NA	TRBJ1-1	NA	TGTGCCAGCAGCGAAACAGGGTTGGGGGACACTGAAGCTTTCTTT	CASSETGLGDTEAFF
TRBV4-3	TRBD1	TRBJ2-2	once	TGCGCCAGCAGCCAAGGGACAGGGCAGAACACCGGGGAGCTGTTTTTT	CASSQGTGQNTGELFF
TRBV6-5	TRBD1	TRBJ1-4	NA	TGTGCCAGCAGTTATGACAGGGGGGGTTCGGGCGGAAAACTGTTTTTT	CASSYDRGGSGGKLFF
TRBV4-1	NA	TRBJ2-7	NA	TGCGCCAGCAGCCAGAACCCGACAGAACCCTACGAGCAGTACTTC	CASSQNPTEPYEQYF
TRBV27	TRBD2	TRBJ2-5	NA	TGTGCCAGCAGTTTATCGTGGCAGCGGGGCGAGACCCAGTACTTC	CASSLSWQRGETQYF
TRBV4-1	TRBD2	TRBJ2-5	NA	TGCGCCAGCAGCCAAGCGGCACGGGGGGTGGAAAAGACCCAGTACTTC	CASSQAARGVEKTQYF
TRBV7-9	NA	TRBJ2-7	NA	TGTGCCAGCAGCTTACGATCGGGCAGGACGGGCGAGCAGTACTTC	CASSLRSGRTGEQYF
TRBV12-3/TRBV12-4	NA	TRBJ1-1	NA	TGTGCCTCAGGGGCGGGCGGAACTGAAGCTTTCTTT	CASGAGGTEAFF
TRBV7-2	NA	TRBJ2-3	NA	TGTGCCAGCAGCTTAGCGCGCGTAGATACGCAGTATTTT	CASSLARVDTQYF
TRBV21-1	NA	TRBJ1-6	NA	TGTGCCAGCAGCAAAGAGCCAGGGACCCGTTCTTGTAATTCACCCCTCCACTTT	CASSKEPGTRSCNSPLHF
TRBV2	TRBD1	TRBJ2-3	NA	TGTGCCAGCAGTGGGGGACAGGGGGGCACAGATACGCAGTATTTT	CASSGGQGGTDTQYF
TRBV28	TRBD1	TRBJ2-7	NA	TGTGCCAGCAGGCATTCAGGGACAGACTACGAGCAGTACTTC	CASRHSGTDYEQYF
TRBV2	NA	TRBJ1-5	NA	TGTGCCAGCAGTGAAGAAGGTGGAGGAAACAATCAGCCCCAGCATTTT	CASSEEGGGNNQPQHF